This TCR beta chain was captured in a study of response to subunit inactivated influenza vaccine (dated 2018 in TCRdb). For the wider study: Deep quantitative profiling of the T cell receptor repertoire was used in the study to follow responses to a trivalent subunit inactivated influenza vaccine.

Receptors were amplified or captured by RT-PCR. Sequencing relied on an Illumina HiSeq 2500. Using fastp at Q25 and MiXCR, TCRdb reprocessed the public reads and kept productive beta chains. Here each entry gathers all rows of one CDR3 protein and keeps the most common genes and DNA. The sample yields 490,000 or so distinct CDR3 sequences; 7.6% were counted once. The ten largest clones take up 13% of the sample. Findings and caveats that apply to the study as a whole: It was suggested by the authors that each seasonal influenza vaccination may recruit only a limited number of new T cells.

Comments on this clonotype: Its antigen remains unidentified. The input lacks base qualities; no much larger clone sits a single base away.

CDR1 and CDR2 are drawn from the germline V gene (reference sequence): SEHNR, FQNEAQ. The CDR3 holds 15 amino acids from the cysteine to the phenylalanine. Of all the DNA, just the CDR3 is kept, 45 bases in frame from base 1. The V end gives up 5 bases and the J end 3 bases, leaving 8 bases in the junction not matched to a gene. The input for sequencing was PBMCs from blood, taken roughly 24 months after vaccination. The receptor was derived from a man aged 50 to 69 who received an inactivated influenza vaccine. Donor details come from another sample of the same person, matched by shared clones. In this chain, TRBV7-9 is recombined with TRBJ2-3, and TRBD2 matches 7 of the central bases. The CDR3: CASSRLPLATDTQYF. The nucleotide sequence reads as follows: TGTGCCAGCAGCCGGCTCCCACTAGCGACAGATACGCAGTATTTT.